Below are 21 T cell receptor beta chains sequenced from a single sample in a study of cytomegalovirus exposure and HLA in healthy donors. Assay: immunoSEQ multiplex PCR; the TCRdb copy retains only in-frame clones and omits some. The data contain tens of thousands of clones, approximately 93% of them singletons. The sequenced sample consisted of PBMCs. All receptors derive from a young woman in good health and CMV-seronegative.

The chain combines TRBV27 with TRBJ1-5; the match to TRBD1 covers 8 bases. Germline lookup yields CDR1 MNHEY and CDR2 SMNVEV (reference sequence). Trimming cost V 8 bases and J 11 bases; bases outside gene matches: 23. This CDR3 is built from 17 residues. The CDR3 DNA reads TGTGCCAGCCAGGGGACCGGGACAGGAGGAGCCGTCAGCACCCAGCATTTT. Its protein product is CASQGTGTGGAVSTQHF.

V is TRBV7-2 and J is TRBJ2-1, with D tentatively TRBD1 (5 bases). This CDR3 comprises 13 residues. The germline V and J ends were trimmed by 3 bases and 4 bases, with 7 bases remaining between them. The V gene's germline CDR1 is SGHTA and CDR2 FQGNSA. The CDR3 loop reads CASSFQGYNEQFF. Here the CDR3 DNA reads TGTGCCAGCAGCTTTCAGGGTTACAATGAGCAGTTCTTC.

The chain couples TRBV5-1 to TRBJ1-4; D gene ambiguous. The V end lost 4 bases, the J end lost 5 bases, and 15 bases lay between the germline ends. Germline assignment: CDR1 SGHRS and CDR2 YFSETQ. This CDR3 spans 15 amino acids. CDR3 sequence: CASSATGIQNEKLFF. The DNA for the CDR3 is TGCGCCAGCAGCGCGACCGGGATCCAAAATGAAAAACTGTTTTTT.

This clone came up a few times. The chain combines TRBV5-1 with TRBJ2-3, with 10 positions matching TRBD2. V was pared by 5 bases and J by 5 bases, with 14 bases of the junction left unmatched. This CDR3 contains 17 residues. The germline CDR1 and CDR2 sequences are SGHRS and YFSETQ. CDR3 loop: CASSTSGGASVKDTQYF. The CDR3 nucleotides read TGCGCCAGCAGTACGAGCGGGGGGGCCAGTGTGAAAGATACGCAGTATTTT.

J is TRBJ2-1 and V is TRBV19; 9 bases line up with TRBD1. Germline CDR1 LNHDA, CDR2 SQIVND (reference sequence). With V trimmed by 7 bases and J by 9 bases, 10 bases remained unmatched. The CDR3 has 14 amino acids. This CDR3 is CASNTGTGLTEQFF. The CDR3 DNA follows: TGTGCCAGTAACACCGGGACAGGGCTGACTGAGCAGTTCTTC.

CDR3 nucleotide sequence: TGTGCCAGCAGCAACGGGATGTTTGACTATGGCTACACCTTC. This sequence encodes CASSNGMFDYGYTF. The gene calls are TRBV11-2 and TRBJ1-2; D not certain. The germline V gene encodes CDR1 SGHAT and CDR2 FQNNGV. The CDR3 covers 14 residues. With 5 bases removed from V and 3 bases from J, the gap between germline ends came to 13 bases.

In this sample, this clone turned up once. The chain is built from TRBV7-6 and TRBJ2-2, with TRBD1 matching over 7 bases. Germline values: CDR1 SGHVS, CDR2 FNYEAQ. Trimming removed 6 bases from V and 4 bases from J; junction bases left unmatched: 5. The CDR3 is 14 amino acids. The CDR3 DNA follows: TGTGCCAGCAGTCGGGACAGAGTCACCGGGGAGCTGTTTTTT. This encodes CASSRDRVTGELFF.

V gene TRBV19 combines with J gene TRBJ2-1, with a weak D call TRBD2 (7 bases). Trimming removed 5 bases from V and 3 bases from J, with 14 bases in between. This CDR3 spans 15 amino acids. From germline, CDR1 is LNHDA and CDR2 SQIVND (reference sequence). The CDR3 bases are TGTGCCAGTAGTGGGGAGGGGGGAGACTACAATGAGCAGTTCTTC. Amino acid sequence: CASSGEGGDYNEQFF.

The rearrangement links TRBV10-3 to TRBJ2-5, with D hard to call. Germline V lookup: CDR1 ENHRY, CDR2 SYGVKD. The CDR3 has 13 amino acids. The V end was cut by 0 bases, the J end by 1 base, with 3 bases between. The CDR3: CAISESRQETQYF. CDR3 nucleotide sequence: TGTGCCATCAGTGAGTCTCGCCAAGAGACCCAGTACTTC.

V usage is TRBV9 and J usage is TRBJ2-1; 14 positions agree with TRBD2. CDR1 is SGDLS, CDR2 YYNGEE, per germline. The CDR3 is made up of 18 amino acids. Germline trimming cut 5 bases from V and 10 bases from J; bases unmatched to any gene: 17. CDR3 DNA: TGTGCCAGCAGTTTAGGGACTAGCGGGAGCGGGGTGGTGAGAGAGCAGTTCTTC. This encodes CASSLGTSGSGVVREQFF.

This chain joins TRBV29-1 and TRBJ1-2; D may be TRBD1 (5 bases). V was trimmed by 7 bases and J by 6 bases, leaving 18 bases between them. Per the germline V gene, CDR1 is SQVTM and CDR2 is ANQGSEA. This CDR3 contains 13 residues. The CDR3 here is CSGLLQGRNGYTF. CDR3 nucleotide sequence: TGCAGCGGCCTACTCCAGGGTAGGAATGGCTACACCTTC.

The V gene is TRBV6-5, the J gene TRBJ2-5, with D possibly being TRBD2 (6 bases). The germline V and J ends were trimmed by 2 bases and 5 bases, with 12 bases remaining between them. Germline V gene lookup returns CDR1 MNHEY and CDR2 SVGAGI. The CDR3 runs 14 residues. The CDR3: CASSYTSLGETQYF. The CDR3 nucleotides are TGTGCCAGCAGTTACACTAGCCTCGGGGAGACCCAGTACTTC.

The chain recombines TRBV5-1 with TRBJ1-3, with D maybe TRBD1 (6 bases). The length of the CDR3 is 15 residues. V lost 4 bases to trimming and J lost 0 bases, with 11 bases between them. Per germline, CDR1 SGHRS and CDR2 YFSETQ. Here the CDR3 DNA reads TGCGCCAGCAGCACAGGGACAATCTCTGGAAACACCATATATTTT. Its protein is CASSTGTISGNTIYF. Drawing the rest from reference TRBV5-1 and TRBJ1-3, the complete variable domain is KAGVTQTPRYLIKTRGQQVTLSCSPISGHRSVSWYQQTPGQGLQFLFEYFSETQRNKGNFPGRFSGRQFSNSRSEMNVSTLELGDSALYLCASSTGTISGNTIYFGEGSWLTVV.

V usage is TRBV6-6 and J usage is TRBJ2-1; D uncertain. V gave up 2 bases and J gave up 10 bases, with 12 bases separating them. The CDR3 contains 13 residues. Looked up from germline, CDR1 is MNHNY and CDR2 is SVGAGI (reference sequence). The CDR3 DNA sequence: TGTGCCAGCAGTTACGAGGCCTTCGGGGAGCAGTTCTTC. Protein sequence: CASSYEAFGEQFF.

This clone has more than one count but fewer than ten. The rearrangement links TRBV19 to TRBJ1-1, with D unresolved. This CDR3 comprises 14 residues. In germline, CDR1 is LNHDA, CDR2 SQIVND (reference sequence). V shed 3 bases and J shed 1 base, with 9 bases lying between them. CDR3 bases: TGTGCCAGTAGTATCAACGGGGAGAACACTGAAGCTTTCTTT. It specifies CASSINGENTEAFF.

The CDR3 DNA follows: TGTGCCAGCAGCTTGACAGTCCAAGATTCACCCCTCCACTTT. Its translation: CASSLTVQDSPLHF. J is TRBJ1-6 and V is TRBV7-2; weak D call: TRBD1 (5 bases). The CDR3 runs to 14 residues. The germline V gene encodes CDR1 SGHTA and CDR2 FQGNSA. The germline V and J ends were trimmed by 3 bases and 8 bases, with 11 bases remaining between them.

This chain links TRBV6-1 with TRBJ2-7; TRBD1 aligns across 7 bases. J lost 6 bases, V lost 6 bases, and 11 bases had no gene match. CDR3 length: 14 amino acids. Germline values: CDR1 MNHNS, CDR2 SASEGT. CDR3 in DNA: TGTGCCAGCAGAAGACAGGGAGATTTCGGCGAGCAGTACTTC. As protein: CASRRQGDFGEQYF.

This clone was counted once. The chain couples TRBV13 to TRBJ2-7; 7 nucleotides line up with TRBD2. This CDR3 is built from 17 residues. Trimming removed 5 bases from V and 3 bases from J; junction bases left unmatched: 16. Germline assignment: CDR1 PRHDT and CDR2 FYEKMQ (reference sequence). CDR3 amino acids: CASSDRTGTAGHYEQYF. As DNA, the CDR3 is TGTGCCAGCAGCGATAGAACGGGAACAGCGGGGCACTACGAGCAGTACTTC. The full variable domain, completed using reference TRBV13 and TRBJ2-7, is AAGVIQSPRHLIKEKRETATLKCYPIPRHDTVYWYQQGPGQDPQFLISFYEKMQSDKGSIPDRFSAQQFSDYHSELNMSSLELGDSALYFCASSDRTGTAGHYEQYFGPGTRLTVT.

The chain uses TRBV5-1 and TRBJ1-4; TRBD1 matches 7 bases. This CDR3 has 14 amino acids. The V gene end was trimmed by 0 bases and the J gene end by 8 bases; junction bases not matched to a gene: 4. The germline CDR1 and CDR2 sequences are SGHRS and YFSETQ. The chain's CDR3 is CASSLGRGAEKLFF. The CDR3 bases are TGCGCCAGCAGCTTGGGCAGGGGGGCGGAAAAACTGTTTTTT.

The chain couples TRBV30 to TRBJ2-3, with no clear D. Germline loops: CDR1 GTSNPN, CDR2 SVGIG (reference sequence). The length of the CDR3 is 14 residues. Trimming took off 8 bases at V and 3 bases at J, with 18 bases between the two ends. The CDR3 DNA is TGTGCCCGCAGCGTGGCGAGTAGTACAGATACGCAGTATTTT. Translation gives CARSVASSTDTQYF. The variable domain in full, completed from reference TRBV30 and TRBJ2-3, reads SQTIHQWPATLVQPVGSPLSLECTVEGTSNPNLYWYRQAAGRGLQLLFYSVGIGQISSEVPQNLSASRPQDRQFILSSKKLLLSDSGFYLCARSVASSTDTQYFGPGTRLTVL.

The chain has TRBV5-1 and TRBJ2-1; 16 bases map to TRBD2. Per germline, CDR1 SGHRS and CDR2 YFSETQ. CDR3 length: 18 residues. J lost 0 bases, V lost 2 bases, and 2 bases had no gene match. The CDR3 loop is CASSLGTSGGASYNEQFF. CDR3 coding DNA: TGCGCCAGCAGCTTAGGGACTAGCGGGGGGGCCTCCTACAATGAGCAGTTCTTC.